These 7 T cell receptor beta chains originate from one sample sequenced in a study of T cell changes during pregnancy in multiple sclerosis. This table comes from immunoSEQ multiplex PCR, and its TCRdb copy is limited to in-frame clones, with some not included. In the table there are 70,000 to 100,000 clones, 90% to 95% of which are singletons. The material was peripheral blood, obtained in the third trimester of pregnancy. The receptors come from a female donor with multiple sclerosis, enrolled in a pregnancy study.

This rearrangement joins TRBV21-1 to TRBJ2-1; TRBD2, the table's D call, lacks a check against the DNA. TRBV21-1 constitutes a pseudogene. The length of the CDR3 is 11 residues. As DNA, the CDR3 is TGTGCCAGCAGTTCCGAGGATGAGCAGTTCTTC. It yields the protein CASSSEDEQFF.

V is TRBV9 and J is TRBJ1-3; unclear D gene. Germline V lookup: CDR1 SGDLS, CDR2 YYNGEE. The CDR3 spans 13 residues. V was pared by 4 bases and J by 4 bases, with 9 bases between. CDR3 nucleotide sequence: TGTGCCAGCAGCCCCACAAACGGAAACACCATATATTTT. Residues: CASSPTNGNTIYF.

The J gene is TRBJ2-7, the V gene TRBV11-2; 7 nucleotides agree with TRBD2. The length of the CDR3 is 16 residues. The trim removed 2 bases at V and 3 bases at J, leaving 10 bases unmatched. Germline CDR1 and CDR2: SGHAT and FQNNGV. CDR3: CASSLLRGKVGYEQYF. CDR3 bases: TGTGCCAGCAGCTTATTGCGGGGGAAGGTCGGCTACGAGCAGTACTTC.

The chain recombines TRBV4-1 with TRBJ2-1; D is ambiguous. The V gene's germline CDR1 is MGHRA and CDR2 YSYEKL. V lost 4 bases to trimming and J lost 7 bases, with 17 bases between them. The CDR3 consists of 15 residues. In DNA form, the CDR3 reads TGCGCCAGCAGCCCGCCGTTGGTGAGCCCAAATGAGCAGTTCTTC. Amino acid sequence: CASSPPLVSPNEQFF.

The rearrangement links TRBV6-1 to TRBJ2-7, with D maybe TRBD2 (5 bases). Trimming removed 3 bases from V and 12 bases from J, with 18 bases in between. Per germline, CDR1 MNHNS and CDR2 SASEGT. This CDR3 comprises 13 residues. CDR3: CASSERTPGRTYF. As DNA, the CDR3 is TGTGCCAGCAGTGAGAGGACTCCGGGAAGGACGTACTTC.

The chain employs TRBV28 and TRBJ1-2, with D possibly matching TRBD1 (6 bases). V lost 5 bases to trimming and J lost 4 bases, with 17 bases between them. The germline V gene has CDR1 MDHEN and CDR2 SYDVKM. This CDR3 has 15 residues. The CDR3 DNA reads as TGTGCCAGCAGTCTCCCGACAGGAGCCCCCTATGGCTACACCTTC. This encodes CASSLPTGAPYGYTF.

A single count supports this clone. The rearrangement joins TRBV4-3 to TRBJ2-5, with 10 positions matching TRBD2. Germline CDR1 LGHNA, CDR2 YSLEER. This CDR3 comprises 16 residues. With 0 bases clipped from V and 5 bases from J, the junction kept 6 bases outside the gene matches. CDR3 sequence reads: CASSQELAGDVETQYF. The CDR3 nucleotides read TGCGCCAGCAGCCAAGAGCTAGCGGGAGACGTTGAGACCCAGTACTTC.